This TCR beta chain was found in a study of T cells in Graves' hyperthyroidism and ophthalmopathy. Study background: Peripheral blood was obtained at initial diagnosis, preceding any treatment.

Broader study findings: Ophthalmopathy was identified by the model a median about 6.4 months ahead of onset.

Amplification of TCR beta CDR3 regions was performed using RNA transcripts as template. TCR CDR3 regions were first amplified by RT-PCR with HTBI primers. TCRdb itself ran the multiplex PCR reads through MiXCR, one entry per CDR3 protein. The repertoire has a few hundred thousand distinct CDR3 sequences, around 13% of them found once; the top ten carry about 15%. In this sample, this clonotype turned up many times. The antigen remains undetermined. The CDR3 sequence is 15 residues long. CDR1 is SNHLY, CDR2 FYNNEI, per germline. The V gene lost 3 bases and the J gene lost 4 bases, with 13 bases spanning the gap. Stable Graves' hyperthyroidism denoted no ophthalmopathy progression over 18 months. Uncontrolled infections, other autoimmune diseases, pregnancy or lactation led to exclusion of patients.

This receptor was obtained from a woman between 40 and 55 years old with Graves' hyperthyroidism. The chain couples TRBV2 to TRBJ1-5; maybe TRBD1 (5 bases). The specimen sequenced was blood. The CDR3 DNA reads TGTGCCAGCAGTGATCAGGGAGGTGCGAATCAGCCCCAGCATTTT. It translates to CASSDQGGANQPQHF.